This TCR beta chain came from a study of cytomegalovirus exposure and HLA in healthy donors. The PCR contained 60 Vbeta and 13 Jbeta primers. Repertoires were generated with immunoSEQ multiplex PCR, while TCRdb's copy carries only in-frame clones and drops some. The data hold about 140,000 clones, with roughly three quarters observed a single time. This clone was observed a handful of times. What it binds is unknown. Germline V gene sequence: CDR1 SGHRS, CDR2 YFSETQ. This CDR3 contains 15 residues. With 7 bases clipped from V and 0 bases from J, the junction kept 7 bases outside the gene matches. The donors comprised healthy bone marrow donors. Study observations and caveats: No immune exposure information besides CMV serostatus was available.

Material for sequencing was PBMCs. This TCR derives from a man aged 25 to 40 in good health and CMV-seronegative. The rearrangement joins TRBV5-1 to TRBJ2-1, with 7 bases identical to TRBD2. DNA for the CDR3: TGCGCCAGCCGTAAGCGGGGAAGCTCCTACAATGAGCAGTTCTTC. Translation gives CASRKRGSSYNEQFF.